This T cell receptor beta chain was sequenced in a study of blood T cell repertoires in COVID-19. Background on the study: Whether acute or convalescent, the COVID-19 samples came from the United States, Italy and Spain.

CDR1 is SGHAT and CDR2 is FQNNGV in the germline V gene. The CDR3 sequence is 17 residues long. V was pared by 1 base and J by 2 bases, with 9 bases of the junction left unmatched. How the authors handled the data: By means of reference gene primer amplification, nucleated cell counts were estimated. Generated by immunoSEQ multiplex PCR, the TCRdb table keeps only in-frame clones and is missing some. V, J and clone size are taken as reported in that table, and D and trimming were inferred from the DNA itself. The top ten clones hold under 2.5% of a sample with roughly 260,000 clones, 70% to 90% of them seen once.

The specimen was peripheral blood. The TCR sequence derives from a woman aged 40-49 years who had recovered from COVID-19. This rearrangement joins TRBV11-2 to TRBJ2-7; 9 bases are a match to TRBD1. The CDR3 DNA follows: TGTGCCAGCAGCTTAGCCGGGACAGGGTTTAGGCCCTACGAGCAGTACTTC. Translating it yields CASSLAGTGFRPYEQYF.